What follows describes a single T cell receptor beta chain. Its antigen is unidentified. This sample is part of a study of Tregs in tolerant kidney transplant recipients. Only in-frame clones appear in the TCRdb table, and some are missing; sequencing was by immunoSEQ multiplex PCR. Found here are about 90,000 clones, 90% to 95% of them singletons; the top ten hold roughly 1.7%. Regarding the study as a whole: Tregs expanded with activated donor B cells seemed most donor-specific. Some patients' samples used different primers over time, so nucleotide sequences weren't comparable. Tolerant patients' donor-specific Tregs expanded beyond overall Tregs, suggesting antigen-driven growth.

This CDR3 is built from 14 residues. The germline V gene encodes CDR1 SGHTA and CDR2 FQGTGA. V lost 5 bases to trimming and J lost 2 bases, with 12 bases between them. Recipients received nonmyeloablative bone marrow transplants from related graft donors, with transient mixed chimerism. Unstimulated regulatory T cells (CD4+CD25+CD127-), CD4+CD25- non-regulatory cells, CD4 and CD8 cells were FACS-sorted from thawed PBMCs. The TCR sequence derives from a human patient who received a combined kidney and bone marrow transplant. The graft donor may account for some of the T cells. This chain uses TRBV7-3 with TRBJ1-2; maybe TRBD1 (6 bases). The specimen was CD4+ T cells from blood (PBMCs), collected 12 months after the transplant. The CDR3: CASSPNTGNYGYTF. Here the CDR3 DNA reads TGTGCCAGCAGCCCAAACACAGGGAACTATGGCTACACCTTC.